This T cell receptor (beta chain) was observed in a study of blood T cell repertoires in COVID-19. Deletions cut 2 bases from V and 1 base from J, with 18 bases between. The CDR3 extends over 18 amino acids. Germline CDR1 reads MNHNS; CDR2 reads SASEGT. Using immunoSEQ multiplex PCR, the repertoire was profiled, and TCRdb retains in-frame clones only, with some absent. The sample lists about 230,000 clones; roughly 80% were seen once. The clonotype originates from a woman older than 75 with acute or convalescent COVID-19. The chain employs TRBV6-1 and TRBJ1-3; a weak D match, TRBD1 (6 bases). Sequenced: peripheral blood. CDR3: CASSESAGGLQSGNTIYF. CDR3 nucleotides: TGTGCCAGCAGTGAATCGGCGGGGGGCCTCCAGTCTGGAAACACCATATATTTT.